The rows below give T cell receptor beta chains drawn from one sample of a study of T-cell memory formation after mild COVID-19. TCRdb re-derived calls from the 5' RACE reads in MiXCR, one entry per CDR3 protein. In the table there are 300,000 to 350,000 distinct CDR3 sequences, approximately 19% of which are singletons. The sequenced sample was PBMCs or a T cell subset sorted from them (not recorded which). The receptor set was obtained from a man younger than 35 who had mild COVID-19 (a few samples of this study predate the infection). Cell type and time point are not known. CDR3s include the opening cysteine and the closing phenylalanine or tryptophan. A D gene is named only where the DNA matches it firmly. Clone size appears in some rows only: once, few, many, or a class for an expanded clone.

j_call clone_size d_call v_call cdr3_aa cdr3_nt
TRBJ2-1 once TRBD2 TRBV2 CASSPSGGTYNEQFF TGTGCCAGCAGTCCTAGCGGGGGCACCTACAATGAGCAGTTCTTC
TRBJ1-5 few NA TRBV9 CASSVAPGIEQPQHF TGTGCCAGCAGCGTAGCTCCGGGGATAGAACAGCCCCAGCATTTT
TRBJ2-2 few TRBD2 TRBV7-3 CASSFGTSGSTGELFF TGTGCCAGCAGCTTCGGGACTAGCGGGTCCACCGGGGAGCTGTTTTTT
TRBJ2-7 many NA TRBV18 CASSPPARTSYEQYF TGTGCCAGCTCACCACCGGCCAGGACGTCCTACGAGCAGTACTTC
TRBJ2-2 few NA TRBV5-1 CASSGRDSGNTGELFF TGCGCCAGCAGCGGCAGGGACTCGGGGAACACCGGGGAGCTGTTTTTT
TRBJ2-3 many NA TRBV12-3/TRBV12-4 CASSYRGGADTQYF TGTGCCAGCAGTTACAGGGGAGGCGCAGATACGCAGTATTTT
TRBJ1-2 NA NA TRBV7-2 CASSSDGYGYTF TGTGCCAGCAGCTCCGACGGCTATGGCTACACCTTC
TRBJ1-6 NA NA TRBV7-2 CASSQRGGGWGNSPLHF TGTGCCAGCAGCCAACGAGGGGGGGGCTGGGGAAATTCACCCCTCCACTTT
TRBJ2-3 many TRBD2 TRBV7-2 CASTTYLAGGLTQYF TGTGCCAGCACCACTTACCTAGCGGGGGGGTTAACGCAGTATTTT
TRBJ1-5 once NA TRBV7-2 CASSSLEASFYSNQPQHF TGTGCCAGCAGCTCCTTGGAGGCCAGTTTTTATAGCAATCAGCCCCAGCATTTT
TRBJ1-3 few NA TRBV5-1 CASSLVAGNTIYF TGCGCCAGCAGCTTGGTTGCAGGAAACACCATATATTTT
TRBJ2-4 few TRBD1 TRBV6-2/TRBV6-3 CASSPPNPIQTGGYIQYF TGTGCCAGCAGTCCACCGAACCCTATCCAAACAGGGGGTTACATTCAGTACTTC
TRBJ2-3 few TRBD2 TRBV6-5 CASSRRSGGRDTQYF TGTGCCAGCAGTCGCCGTAGCGGGGGGAGAGATACGCAGTATTTT
TRBJ2-6 few NA TRBV20-1 CSARRGNSGANVLTF TGCAGTGCCCGAAGGGGGAACTCTGGGGCCAACGTCCTGACTTTC
TRBJ2-2 few TRBD2 TRBV15 CATSMLAGAGTGELFF TGTGCCACCAGCATGCTAGCGGGGGCCGGGACCGGGGAGCTGTTTTTT
TRBJ2-3 many TRBD1 TRBV4-3 CASSQDTGTGTDTQYF TGCGCCAGCAGCCAAGATACCGGGACAGGGACAGATACGCAGTATTTT
TRBJ2-5 NA TRBD1 TRBV11-2 CASSQGQVLETQYF TGTGCCAGCAGCCAGGGACAGGTCTTGGAGACCCAGTACTTC
TRBJ2-5 few TRBD1 TRBV12-5 CASALGRDRGETQYF TGTGCTAGTGCCCTGGGGAGGGACAGGGGAGAGACCCAGTACTTC
TRBJ2-3 NA TRBD1 TRBV6-5 CASSYGTGVTDTQYF TGTGCCAGCAGTTACGGGACAGGGGTAACAGATACGCAGTATTTT
TRBJ2-4 NA TRBD1 TRBV7-2 CASSSPGQGSIQYF TGTGCCAGCAGCTCACCGGGACAGGGCTCCATTCAGTACTTC
TRBJ2-7 few NA TRBV4-1 CASSLRGETSYEQYF TGCGCCAGCAGCCTCCGTGGGGAGACCTCCTACGAGCAGTACTTC
TRBJ2-1 few TRBD1 TRBV4-3 CASSQSPWDRNNEQFF TGCGCCAGCAGCCAAAGCCCCTGGGACAGGAACAATGAGCAGTTCTTC
TRBJ2-5 few NA TRBV5-1 CASSWGLIQETQYF TGCGCCAGCAGCTGGGGACTGATCCAAGAGACCCAGTACTTC
TRBJ2-5 few TRBD2 TRBV7-2 CASSKLAGGRETQYF TGTGCCAGCAGCAAACTAGCGGGGGGGAGAGAGACCCAGTACTTC
TRBJ1-3 few NA TRBV28 CASSLEFSGNTIYF TGTGCCAGCAGTTTGGAGTTCTCTGGAAACACCATATATTTT
TRBJ2-5 many NA TRBV3-1 CASSRWEPQETQYF TGTGCCAGCAGCCGATGGGAACCGCAAGAGACCCAGTACTTC
TRBJ1-1 once NA TRBV12-3/TRBV12-4 CASSLGPATGEAFF TGTGCCAGCAGTTTAGGTCCTGCGACCGGTGAAGCTTTCTTT
TRBJ2-7 few NA TRBV20-1 CSVRSSYEQYF TGCAGTGTTCGTAGCTCCTACGAGCAGTACTTC
TRBJ2-3 few NA TRBV2 CASRWESRTQYF TGTGCCAGCAGGTGGGAGAGTCGTACGCAGTATTTT